These 32 T cell receptor beta chains were all obtained from the same sample, sequenced in a study of T cells after yellow fever vaccination. TCRdb re-derived calls from the 5' RACE reads in MiXCR, one entry per CDR3 protein. The table records some 560,000 distinct CDR3 sequences, around 16% of them present only once. The material was PBMCs, obtained 5 days after the first yellow fever vaccination. These TCRs come from a man aged 18 to 29 who received the YFV17D yellow fever vaccine.

This clonotype was seen a few times. The rearrangement uses TRBV12-3 or TRBV12-4 and TRBJ2-5; TRBD1 aligns across 8 bases. J lost 5 bases, V lost 7 bases, and 9 bases had no gene match. The length of the CDR3 is 14 residues. CDR3: CASNPTGEGETQYF. The CDR3 bases are TGTGCCAGCAACCCGACAGGGGAAGGGGAGACCCAGTACTTC.

This clonotype was recorded a few times. This rearrangement joins TRBV12-3 or TRBV12-4 to TRBJ1-1, with 7 bases lining up with TRBD1. Unmatched junction bases numbered 21, after V lost 6 bases and J lost 2 bases. The CDR3 is 19 amino acids. CDR3 DNA sequence: TGTGCCAGCAGGGAAATAAGGCGCGGCAGGGGGTTTTTAAACACTGAAGCTTTCTTT. As protein: CASREIRRGRGFLNTEAFF.

This chain joins TRBV29-1 and TRBJ2-1; TRBD1 matches 11 bases. Germline V gives CDR1 SQVTM, CDR2 ANQGSEA. J was trimmed by 6 bases and V by 4 bases; bases with no gene match: 5. This CDR3 spans 14 amino acids. The CDR3 loop reads CSVASGTGGNEQFF. Written as DNA, the CDR3 is TGCAGCGTTGCAAGCGGGACAGGGGGCAATGAGCAGTTCTTC.

The chain uses TRBV7-2 and TRBJ2-1; TRBD1 agrees at 10 bases. With V trimmed by 0 bases and J by 2 bases, 4 bases remained unmatched. Germline V gene sequence: CDR1 SGHTA, CDR2 FQGNSA. The CDR3 length is 17 residues. The CDR3 bases are TGTGCCAGCAGCTTAGCGCACGGGACAGGGGCCTACAATGAGCAGTTCTTC. This translates into CASSLAHGTGAYNEQFF.

There are a few counts of this clonotype. The rearrangement joins TRBV20-1 to TRBJ2-3; no reliable D call. V lost 3 bases, J lost 3 bases, and 13 bases lay in between. The CDR3 has 14 residues. Germline values: CDR1 DFQATT, CDR2 SNEGSKA (reference sequence). Here the CDR3 reads CSARLPPQTDTQYF. As DNA, the CDR3 is TGCAGTGCTAGGCTCCCCCCACAAACAGATACGCAGTATTTT.

A few counts support this clonotype. The chain recombines TRBV20-1 with TRBJ1-1; D gene unclear. Germline CDR1 and CDR2: DFQATT and SNEGSKA (reference sequence). CDR3 size: 14 residues. V was cut by 1 base and J by 0 bases, with 9 bases left in between. CDR3 residues: CSARAAALNTEAFF. The CDR3 DNA follows: TGCAGTGCTAGAGCGGCAGCACTGAACACTGAAGCTTTCTTT.

This chain joins TRBV4-1 and TRBJ2-1; maybe TRBD1 (5 bases). Near its end, the DNA agrees better with TRBJ2-7, so the J call may be wrong. From germline, CDR1 is MGHRA and CDR2 YSYEKL. The CDR3 loop spans 16 amino acids. CDR3 in amino acids: CASSQDSGCGYNEQYF. The CDR3 DNA is TGCGCCAGCAGCCAAGATTCAGGGTGCGGTTACAATGAGCAGTACTTC.

In its sample, this clonotype was seen a few times. A read error may explain this, as a much larger clone is one base away. The rearrangement joins TRBV24-1 to TRBJ2-1; D gene ambiguous. The ends were cut back, 9 bases at V and 0 bases at J, with 11 bases in the middle. Per the germline V gene, CDR1 is KGHDR and CDR2 is SFDVKD. The CDR3 is made up of 14 amino acids. Here the CDR3 reads CATAPTGSYNEQFF. DNA for the CDR3: TGTGCCACCGCCCCCACCGGCTCCTACAATGAGCAGTTCTTC.

The chain uses TRBV7-9 and TRBJ2-7; 7 bases are shared with TRBD1. V was pared by 8 bases and J by 2 bases, with 12 bases of the junction left unmatched. The V gene's germline CDR1 is SEHNR and CDR2 FQNEAQ (reference sequence). The CDR3 length is 15 residues. The CDR3 loop is CASAVEQGETYEQYF. CDR3 sequence (DNA): TGTGCCAGCGCCGTAGAGCAGGGGGAGACCTACGAGCAGTACTTC.

The CDR3 protein is CASSLGAEADTQYF. DNA of the CDR3: TGTGCCAGCAGTTTAGGGGCAGAGGCAGATACGCAGTATTTT. The chain uses TRBV12-3 or TRBV12-4 and TRBJ2-3, with unresolved D. There are 14 residues in the CDR3. The V and J ends lost 1 base and 4 bases respectively, with 9 bases between them.

The chain uses TRBV5-6 and TRBJ2-5; weak D call: TRBD2 (7 bases). Germline V lookup: CDR1 SGHDT, CDR2 YYEEEE. V was trimmed by 4 bases and J by 4 bases, leaving 14 bases between them. CDR3 length: 14 amino acids. CDR3 sequence: CASSRQRGGETQYF. The DNA of the CDR3 is TGTGCCAGCAGCCGACAAAGGGGGGGAGAGACCCAGTACTTC.

This chain uses TRBV6-1 with TRBJ1-1; D gene unclear. The V gene lost 7 bases and the J gene lost 1 base, with 16 bases spanning the gap. The CDR3 spans 15 residues. Germline V gives CDR1 MNHNS, CDR2 SASEGT. The CDR3 loop is CASTHPPPRNTEAFF. CDR3 DNA sequence: TGTGCCAGCACCCACCCCCCGCCCAGGAACACTGAAGCTTTCTTT.

V is TRBV18 and J is TRBJ2-7; 10 bases align to TRBD2. J was trimmed by 6 bases and V by 4 bases; bases with no gene match: 9. This CDR3 comprises 15 residues. CDR1 is KGHSH and CDR2 is LQKENI in the germline V gene. The CDR3 region has the DNA TGTGCCAGCTCACACCCCACTAGCGGGGCCCTCGAGCAGTACTTC. This encodes CASSHPTSGALEQYF.

The rearrangement uses TRBV30 and TRBJ2-7; D gene ambiguous. The germline V gene encodes CDR1 GTSNPN and CDR2 SVGIG (reference sequence). V shed 2 bases and J shed 5 bases, with 10 bases lying between them. The CDR3 runs 12 residues. CDR3 nucleotides: TGTGCCTGGAGTTCGGTTGGGGACGAGCAGTACTTC. This codes for CAWSSVGDEQYF.

V and J are TRBV5-1 and TRBJ1-1; D unresolved. Germline CDR1 reads SGHRS; CDR2 reads YFSETQ. Trimming took 0 bases from V and 7 from J, leaving 10 bases between them. This CDR3 has 13 residues. CDR3 DNA: TGCGCCAGCAGCTTGGGGTCTACAGTTGAAGCTTTCTTT. Translation gives CASSLGSTVEAFF.

The sample holds a few counts of this clonotype. The CDR3, as DNA: TGTGCCAGCAGCTTAGAGGGACAGGGTAGTGAAAAACTGTTTTTT. It encodes CASSLEGQGSEKLFF. The chain recombines TRBV7-6 with TRBJ1-4; 9 positions match TRBD1. This CDR3 spans 15 amino acids. The germline V gene has CDR1 SGHVS and CDR2 FNYEAQ. After removal of 1 base from V and 7 bases from J, the junction contained 4 bases not matched to a gene.

This clonotype appeared many times. J is TRBJ2-7 and V is TRBV2; D unresolved. The CDR3 is 13 amino acids. Germline V gene sequence: CDR1 SNHLY, CDR2 FYNNEI. With 3 bases removed from V and 5 bases from J, the gap between germline ends came to 11 bases. CDR3 nucleotide sequence: TGTGCCAGCAGTGAGTTCCCCCGGGACGAGCAGTACGTC. Encoded protein: CASSEFPRDEQYV.

This chain links TRBV6-5 with TRBJ2-7; either TRBD1 or TRBD2 may fit D (6 bases each). There are 17 residues in the CDR3. CDR1 is MNHEY, CDR2 SVGAGI, per germline. V was clipped by 4 bases and J by 1 base, with 20 bases between them. The CDR3 sequence is CASSFTSGAGKSYEQYF. For the CDR3, the DNA is TGTGCCAGCAGTTTCACCTCGGGGGCTGGCAAATCCTACGAGCAGTACTTC.

This clonotype was counted once. The chain has TRBV20-1 and TRBJ1-6; 9 bases match TRBD1. V lost 0 bases and J lost 9; bases outside the gene matches: 15. This CDR3 has 18 amino acids. The V gene's germline CDR1 is DFQATT and CDR2 SNEGSKA (reference sequence). As DNA, the CDR3 is TGCAGTGCTAGAGATGGGAAGGGGACAGGGAAGGCAATTTCACCCCTCCACTTT. This sequence encodes CSARDGKGTGKAISPLHF.

This chain connects TRBV9 to TRBJ1-1; 9 bases map to TRBD1. Looked up from germline, CDR1 is SGDLS and CDR2 is YYNGEE. This CDR3 region has 14 residues. The V and J ends lost 1 base and 5 bases, in that order; junction bases with no gene match: 3. The CDR3 region has the DNA TGTGCCAGCAGCGTAACAGGGGGCTGGACTGAAGCTTTCTTT. Residues: CASSVTGGWTEAFF.

This clonotype has only a few counts. The J gene is TRBJ1-6, the V gene TRBV7-9; no definite D call. CDR1 is SEHNR, CDR2 FQNEAQ, per germline (reference sequence). V was trimmed by 3 bases and J by 5 bases, leaving 17 bases between them. This CDR3 comprises 17 residues. CDR3 protein: CASSFTRLYGDNSPLHF. Here the CDR3 DNA reads TGTGCCAGCAGCTTTACCCGCTTATATGGGGATAATTCACCCCTCCACTTT.

The J gene is TRBJ2-7, the V gene TRBV4-1, with 10 bases fitting TRBD1. The germline V gene encodes CDR1 MGHRA and CDR2 YSYEKL. The CDR3 length is 14 residues. The trim removed 0 bases at V and 4 bases at J, leaving 0 bases unmatched. Here the CDR3 DNA reads TGCGCCAGCAGCCAAGAGGGACAGGGGTACGAGCAGTACTTC. Translation gives CASSQEGQGYEQYF.

In its sample, this clonotype was seen a few times. The CDR3 here is CASSTLTGGLTDTQYF. The DNA for the CDR3 is TGTGCCAGCTCCACACTCACGGGGGGGCTCACAGATACGCAGTATTTT. This sequence joins TRBV7-2 and TRBJ2-3, with 8 bases matching TRBD2. Germline V gene lookup returns CDR1 SGHTA and CDR2 FQGNSA. Trimming cost V 8 bases and J 2 bases; bases outside gene matches: 12. There are 16 residues in the CDR3.

This clonotype has more than one count but fewer than ten. The chain is built from TRBV5-4 and TRBJ1-4; no clear D gene. The CDR3 extends over 16 amino acids. Per the germline V gene, CDR1 is SGHNT and CDR2 is YYREEE (reference sequence). The V end was cut by 4 bases, the J end by 4 bases, with 17 bases between. The CDR3 loop reads CASSPGAGTYNEKLFF. CDR3 bases: TGTGCCAGCAGCCCTGGTGCAGGAACTTATAATGAAAAACTGTTTTTT.

This clonotype was counted a few times. This chain joins TRBV11-2 and TRBJ2-3, with a weak D call TRBD1 (5 bases). Germline-derived CDR1 and CDR2 are SGHAT and FQNNGV. This CDR3 has 16 residues. V lost 5 bases, J lost 1 base, and 16 bases lay in between. The DNA for the CDR3 is TGTGCCAGCAGCCAAAAACGTCAACAGGGCACAGATACGCAGTATTTT. This codes for CASSQKRQQGTDTQYF.

This clonotype was seen more than once but under ten times. The V gene is TRBV29-1, the J gene TRBJ2-3; D gene uncertain. V lost 4 bases and J lost 2, with 7 bases in between. The length of the CDR3 is 12 residues. Germline CDR1 SQVTM, CDR2 ANQGSEA. The chain's CDR3 is CSVAFSTDTQYF. The CDR3, as DNA: TGCAGCGTTGCGTTTTCCACAGATACGCAGTATTTT.

The chain combines TRBV2 with TRBJ2-5; a possible D gene is TRBD2 (6 bases). The germline V gene has CDR1 SNHLY and CDR2 FYNNEI. The V end was cut by 6 bases, the J end by 4 bases, with 9 bases between. The CDR3 covers 12 residues. DNA for the CDR3: TGTGCCAGCAGCGCGGGAACAGAGACCCAGTACTTC. It codes for CASSAGTETQYF.

J is TRBJ2-5 and V is TRBV4-1, with TRBD2 matching over 7 bases. J lost 2 bases, V lost 2 bases, and 8 bases had no gene match. Germline CDR1 and CDR2: MGHRA and YSYEKL. This CDR3 comprises 16 residues. In nucleotides, the CDR3 is TGCGCCAGCAGCCAATACCAGACTAGCACTCAAGAGACCCAGTACTTC. Translating gives CASSQYQTSTQETQYF.

The chain combines TRBV2 with TRBJ1-5, with a weak D call TRBD1 (5 bases). In germline, CDR1 is SNHLY, CDR2 FYNNEI. This CDR3 has 14 amino acids. V lost 8 bases and J lost 9, with 20 bases in between. CDR3 sequence reads: CASSWGTRATPQHF. DNA for the CDR3: TGTGCCAGCTCCTGGGGGACCCGAGCGACGCCCCAGCATTTT.

V gene TRBV6-1 combines with J gene TRBJ2-7; D may be TRBD2 (6 bases). This CDR3 contains 14 residues. V lost 8 bases and J lost 2, with 16 bases in between. Per germline, CDR1 MNHNS and CDR2 SASEGT. The DNA of the CDR3 is TGTGCCAGCCACAGGACGGGAGCAACCTACGAGCAGTACTTC. It yields the protein CASHRTGATYEQYF.

There are a few counts of this clonotype. V and J are TRBV6-5 and TRBJ1-3; possible D gene TRBD1, 5 bases. From germline, CDR1 is MNHEY and CDR2 SVGAGI. The CDR3 sequence is 16 residues long. The ends were cut back, 3 bases at V and 4 bases at J, with 16 bases in the middle. CDR3 residues: CASSYTVGTRGNTIYF. The CDR3 nucleotides are TGTGCCAGCAGTTATACGGTGGGGACGAGGGGAAACACCATATATTTT.

This clonotype was observed at least ten times. V and J are TRBV6-5 and TRBJ1-1, with 7 nucleotides matching TRBD1. Germline V gene lookup returns CDR1 MNHEY and CDR2 SVGAGI. The trim removed 6 bases at V and 6 bases at J, leaving 19 bases unmatched. CDR3 size: 17 residues. The CDR3, as DNA: TGTGCCAGCAGCCGGATCCCCGACCCCCTGGGGACAGCTGAAGCTTTCTTT. The encoded protein is CASSRIPDPLGTAEAFF.